Included here is one T cell receptor (beta chain) sequence, with context. The antigen remains undetermined. For the diagnoses, clinical symptoms, serum thyroxine and TRAb, thyroid ultrasound and orbital computed tomography were used. The data were taken from a study of T cells in Graves' hyperthyroidism and ophthalmopathy. CDR1 and CDR2 from the germline V gene are SQVTM and ANQGSEA. The CDR3 runs 15 residues. The TCR beta CDR3 regions underwent amplification using RNA transcripts as the source. RT-PCR in the first round (using the HTBI primer set) targeted the TCR CDR3. MiXCR, run by TCRdb on the multiplex PCR reads, gives a single entry per CDR3 protein. The repertoire holds roughly 500,000 distinct CDR3 sequences, with under 60% as singletons. General study results and limits: Peripheral blood also featured most of the thyroid clonotypes expanded above 0.001. For ophthalmopathy, model prediction preceded onset by a median about 6 months.

The chain employs TRBV29-1 and TRBJ2-5; 10 bases line up with TRBD2. The J call is in doubt because the DNA end fits TRBJ2-7 better. This receptor was identified in an adult woman with Graves' disease, either hyperthyroidism or ophthalmopathy (not recorded which). The sample taken for sequencing was peripheral blood or thyroid tissue (not recorded which). The CDR3 nucleotides read TGCAGCGTTGAAGGGACTAGCGGTCATACCTACGAGCAGTACTTC. Translated: CSVEGTSGHTYEQYF.